Below are 5 T cell receptor beta chains sequenced from a single sample in a study of T cells in Graves' hyperthyroidism and ophthalmopathy. There were TCR beta CDR3 regions amplified from RNA transcripts. Using the HTBI primer set, a first-round RT-PCR was run on the TCR CDR3. MiXCR was run by TCRdb on the multiplex PCR reads, yielding one entry per CDR3 protein. The table lists 500,000 to 600,000 distinct CDR3 sequences, roughly 45% of them singletons. What was sequenced was peripheral blood or thyroid tissue (not recorded which). The receptors come from an adult woman with Graves' disease, either hyperthyroidism or ophthalmopathy (not recorded which).

This chain joins TRBV19 and TRBJ1-2; TRBD1 matches at 7 bases. V gave up 6 bases and J gave up 2 bases; unmatched junction bases: 6. CDR3 length: 14 residues. The germline V gene has CDR1 LNHDA and CDR2 SQIVND (reference sequence). DNA for the CDR3: TGTGCCAGTAGGCTGGACAGGACCAACTATGGCTACACCTTC. This gives the protein CASRLDRTNYGYTF.

This chain uses TRBV20-1 with TRBJ2-7; perhaps TRBD1 as D (5 bases). The CDR3 contains 13 residues. Germline V lookup: CDR1 DFQATT, CDR2 SNEGSKA (reference sequence). V was clipped by 1 base and J by 3 bases, with 10 bases between them. The CDR3 reads CSARVRGSYEQYF. For the CDR3, the DNA is TGCAGTGCTAGAGTAAGGGGAAGCTACGAGCAGTACTTC.

The chain links TRBV7-9 to TRBJ2-7; D is perhaps TRBD2 (6 bases). Germline V gene data show CDR1 as SEHNR and CDR2 as FQNEAQ (reference sequence). This CDR3 comprises 16 residues. The V and J ends lost 8 bases and 3 bases respectively, with 23 bases between them. CDR3 in amino acids: CASSPPGTGGSYEQYF. The CDR3, as DNA: TGTGCCAGCTCACCACCGGGGACTGGAGGAAGCTACGAGCAGTACTTC.

This clonotype was counted many times. This chain links TRBV6-5 with TRBJ2-5; perhaps TRBD1 as D (6 bases). The CDR3 covers 15 residues. The V and J ends lost 0 bases and 3 bases respectively, with 11 bases between them. Germline values: CDR1 MNHEY, CDR2 SVGAGI. This CDR3 is CASSYSGHPKETQYF. CDR3 DNA sequence: TGTGCCAGCAGTTACTCGGGACACCCAAAAGAGACCCAGTACTTC.

This clonotype was picked up one time. The rearrangement uses TRBV15 and TRBJ1-5, with a weak D call TRBD1 (5 bases). V was cut by 8 bases and J by 7 bases, with 24 bases left in between. This CDR3 region has 16 residues. Germline values: CDR1 LNHNV, CDR2 YYDKDF (reference sequence). DNA for the CDR3: TGTGCCACCGGGGGAGATCGGGGCAGGGCTGGGCAGCCCCAGCATTTT. It translates to CATGGDRGRAGQPQHF.